Included here is one T cell receptor (beta chain) sequence, with context. The sample comes from a study of T cell changes during pregnancy in multiple sclerosis. Germline V lookup: CDR1 SGHNT, CDR2 YYREEE (reference sequence). With V trimmed by 4 bases and J by 2 bases, 9 bases remained unmatched. The CDR3 extends over 18 amino acids. Assay: immunoSEQ multiplex PCR; the TCRdb copy retains only in-frame clones and omits some. Of roughly 66,000 clones in the sample, roughly 90% were seen once. This TCR was recovered from a female donor with multiple sclerosis, enrolled in a pregnancy study. The sample here was peripheral blood, taken in the first trimester of pregnancy. The J gene is TRBJ2-7, the V gene TRBV5-4; 16 bases agree with TRBD2. CDR3 in DNA: TGTGCCAGCAGCCTCACCGGGACTAGCGGGAGGGTGGCCTACGAGCAGTACTTC. Protein: CASSLTGTSGRVAYEQYF.